These 11 T cell receptor beta chains originate from one sample sequenced in a study of T cell repertoires in cytomegalovirus infection (dated by TCRdb to between 2019 and 2020). Sequencing instrument: Illumina HiSeq 1500. TCRdb reworked the public reads: Q25 trimming with fastp, MiXCR clone assembly, productive beta chains retained. CDR3 protein duplicates are merged, each entry listing the most common genes and DNA. The sample table contains 630,000 or so distinct CDR3 sequences; only one count was recorded for roughly 24% of them. The ten largest clones take up less than 10% of the sample. Sequencing used CD8+ T cells from PBMCs. All receptors derive from a human donor in good health (CMV status not recorded). Some clones in this sample may be carry-over from other donors' samples.

The CDR3 region is CASSQPGPDYEQYF. Here the CDR3 DNA reads TGTGCCAGCAGCCAACCGGGACCGGACTACGAGCAGTACTTC. The genes are TRBV7-2 and TRBJ2-7, with D tentatively TRBD1 or TRBD2 (5 bases each). Germline CDR1 and CDR2: SGHTA and FQGNSA. The V end was cut by 5 bases, the J end by 3 bases, with 14 bases between. The CDR3 contains 14 residues.

The chain carries TRBV13 and TRBJ1-2; no clear D gene. The V end was cut by 2 bases, the J end by 3 bases, with 13 bases between. The CDR3 has 15 amino acids. Germline CDR1 reads PRHDT; CDR2 reads FYEKMQ (reference sequence). The chain's CDR3 is CASSLTPSSYYGYTF. The CDR3 region has the DNA TGTGCCAGCAGCTTAACCCCTAGCTCCTACTATGGCTACACCTTC.

The gene calls are TRBV5-5 and TRBJ2-1, with D possibly TRBD1 on 6 matching bases. Per the germline V gene, CDR1 is SGHKS and CDR2 is YYEKEE (reference sequence). The V end lost 0 bases, the J end lost 14 bases, and 12 bases lay between the germline ends. This CDR3 region has 12 residues. CDR3 residues: CASSLGGPLKFF. For the CDR3, the DNA is TGTGCCAGCAGCTTGGGGGGGCCGTTGAAGTTCTTC.

This sequence joins TRBV29-1 and TRBJ2-7, with D perhaps TRBD1 or TRBD2 (5 bases each). The CDR3 loop spans 19 amino acids. Germline CDR1 is SQVTM and CDR2 is ANQGSEA. V was cut by 1 base and J by 0 bases, with 25 bases left in between. The CDR3 is CSVEVGWGIGTVYSYEQYF. In DNA form, the CDR3 reads TGCAGCGTTGAAGTAGGTTGGGGAATCGGGACGGTATACTCCTACGAGCAGTACTTC.

Many counts were recorded for this clonotype. The chain employs TRBV7-6 and TRBJ1-1, with D possibly matching TRBD1 (6 bases). CDR3 length: 15 amino acids. V dropped 2 bases and J dropped 3 bases, with 13 bases sitting between them. From germline, CDR1 is SGHVS and CDR2 FNYEAQ. The CDR3 protein is CASSLTRTGYTEAFF. The CDR3 coding sequence is TGTGCCAGCAGCTTAACGCGAACAGGGTACACTGAAGCTTTCTTT.

The chain is built from TRBV28 and TRBJ2-3; perhaps TRBD2 as D (6 bases). The germline CDR1 and CDR2 sequences are MDHEN and SYDVKM. The length of the CDR3 is 16 residues. V lost 3 bases to trimming and J lost 2 bases, with 15 bases between them. The CDR3 coding sequence is TGTGCCAGCAGTTTCCCCGCTGCGGGGCTCACAGATACGCAGTATTTT. Protein sequence: CASSFPAAGLTDTQYF.

Concerning this clonotype itself: The missing conserved phenylalanine or tryptophan at the end of this CDR3 makes a read error likely. CDR3 region: CASSLSGSLNTEAFL. DNA for the CDR3: TGTGCCAGCAGCTTAAGTGGCAGCCTGAACACTGAAGCTTTCCTT. The chain uses TRBV11-3 and TRBJ1-1; no definite D call. Trimming stripped 2 bases from V and 0 bases from J, with 10 bases between. The germline CDR1 and CDR2 sequences are SGHNT and YENEEA. This CDR3 contains 15 residues.

The J gene is TRBJ1-1, the V gene TRBV14; the D is unclear. There are 16 residues in the CDR3. The germline CDR1 and CDR2 sequences are SGHDN and FVKESK. The V end was cut by 0 bases, the J end by 4 bases, with 15 bases between. As DNA, the CDR3 is TGTGCCAGCAGCCAAGAACATTATTTCCAACCCACTGAAGCTTTCTTT. This encodes CASSQEHYFQPTEAFF.

This clonotype was seen a few times. V gene TRBV10-3 combines with J gene TRBJ1-2; no reliable D call. The V gene lost 10 bases and the J gene lost 12 bases, with 18 bases spanning the gap. The CDR3 sequence is 11 residues long. Germline CDR1 ENHRY, CDR2 SYGVKD. The CDR3 DNA is TGTGCCACCCGTGACTCCACGACCCACACCTTC. Translating it yields CATRDSTTHTF.

In its sample, this clonotype was seen a few times. This chain uses TRBV6-5 with TRBJ2-1; possibly TRBD2 for D (7 bases). Per germline, CDR1 MNHEY and CDR2 SVGAGI. Between the trimmed V and J ends, which lost 2 bases and 7 bases, there was a span of 12 bases. This CDR3 is built from 14 residues. CDR3 DNA: TGTGCCAGCAGTTACGGGGGGGCTTGGAATGAGCAGTTCTTC. Its protein product is CASSYGGAWNEQFF.

This clonotype was recorded many times. V is TRBV7-8 and J is TRBJ2-2; 10 bases line up with TRBD1. Germline V gives CDR1 SGHVS, CDR2 FQNEAQ. J was trimmed by 7 bases and V by 1 base; bases with no gene match: 12. The CDR3 has 18 amino acids. CDR3 coding DNA: TGTGCCAGCAGCTTAGGGTCAGGGGACAGGGGTTTTATCGGGGAGCTGTTTTTT. Its translation: CASSLGSGDRGFIGELFF. Variable domain in full (rest from reference TRBV7-8 and TRBJ2-2): GAGVSQSPRYKVAKRGQDVALRCDPISGHVSLFWYQQALGQGPEFLTYFQNEAQLDKSGLPSDRFFAERPEGSVSTLKIQRTQQEDSAVYLCASSLGSGDRGFIGELFFGEGSRLTVL.